The sequence of this TCR beta chain was determined in a study of T-cell reconstitution after alpha-beta-depleted transplantation in children. The CDR3 is made up of 16 amino acids. Germline V gives CDR1 SGHKS, CDR2 YYEKEE (reference sequence). The germline V and J ends were trimmed by 4 bases and 5 bases, with 21 bases remaining between them. Regarding the study as a whole: A year post-transplant, T-cell counts and diversity derived mostly from newly produced T cells. Expanded graft clones, several hundred of them, were reportedly the source of alpha-beta T cells about two months after transplant.

As to this clonotype: Antigen specificity is unknown.

The library targeted TCRbeta and was prepared with unique molecular identifiers. Via MiXCR, TCRdb re-called the PCR reads, giving one row per CDR3 protein. The sample records 77,000 or so distinct CDR3 sequences, 18% being singletons. The receptor comes from a male patient aged 2-9 years who had a stem cell transplant for acute lymphoblastic leukemia, so the T cells may come from the graft donor. J is TRBJ1-2 and V is TRBV5-5; D uncertain. Sequencing was performed on PBMCs, mostly from graft donor cells, taken 360 days after TCRalphabeta/CD19-depleted stem cell transplant. CDR3 amino acids: CASSAPGIPVGYGYTF. The CDR3 nucleotides are TGTGCCAGCAGCGCTCCCGGGATCCCGGTGGGATATGGCTACACCTTC.